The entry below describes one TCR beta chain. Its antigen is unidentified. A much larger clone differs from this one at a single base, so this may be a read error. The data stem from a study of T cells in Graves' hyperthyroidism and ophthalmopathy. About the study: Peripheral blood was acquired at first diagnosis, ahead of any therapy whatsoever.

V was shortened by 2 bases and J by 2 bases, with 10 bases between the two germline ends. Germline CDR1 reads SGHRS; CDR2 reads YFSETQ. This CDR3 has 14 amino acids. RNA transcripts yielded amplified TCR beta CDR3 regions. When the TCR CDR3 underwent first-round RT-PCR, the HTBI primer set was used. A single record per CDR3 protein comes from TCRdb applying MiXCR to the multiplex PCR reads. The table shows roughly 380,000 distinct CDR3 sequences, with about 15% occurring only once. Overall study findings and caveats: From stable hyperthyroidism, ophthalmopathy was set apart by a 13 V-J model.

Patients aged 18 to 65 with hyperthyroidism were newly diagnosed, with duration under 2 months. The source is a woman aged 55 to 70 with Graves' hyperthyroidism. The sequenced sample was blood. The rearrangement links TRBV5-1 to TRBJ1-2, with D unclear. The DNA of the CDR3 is TGCGCCAGCAGCTTAATGTCCTACAACTATGGCTACACCTTC. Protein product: CASSLMSYNYGYTF.